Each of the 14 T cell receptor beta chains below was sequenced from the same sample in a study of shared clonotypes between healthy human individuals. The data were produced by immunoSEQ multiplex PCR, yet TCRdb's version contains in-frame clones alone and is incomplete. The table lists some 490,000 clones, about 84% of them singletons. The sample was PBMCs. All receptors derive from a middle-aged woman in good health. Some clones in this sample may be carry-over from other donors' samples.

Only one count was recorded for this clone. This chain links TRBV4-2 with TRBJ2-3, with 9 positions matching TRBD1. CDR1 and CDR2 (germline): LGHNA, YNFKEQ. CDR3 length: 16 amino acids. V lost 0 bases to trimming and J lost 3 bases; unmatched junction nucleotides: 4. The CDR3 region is CASSQDPGQGTDTQYF. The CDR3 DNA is TGTGCCAGCAGCCAAGATCCGGGACAGGGTACAGATACGCAGTATTTT.

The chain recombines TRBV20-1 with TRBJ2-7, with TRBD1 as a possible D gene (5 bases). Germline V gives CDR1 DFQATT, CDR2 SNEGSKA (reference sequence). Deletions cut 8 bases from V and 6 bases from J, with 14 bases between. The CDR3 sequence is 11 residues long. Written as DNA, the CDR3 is TGCAGTTCGCCCAGGGATACCGAGCAGTACTTC. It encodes CSSPRDTEQYF.

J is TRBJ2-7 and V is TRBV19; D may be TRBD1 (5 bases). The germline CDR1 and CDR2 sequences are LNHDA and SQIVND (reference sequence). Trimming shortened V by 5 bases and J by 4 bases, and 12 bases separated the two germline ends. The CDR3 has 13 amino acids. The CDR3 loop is CASSPDTRYEQYF. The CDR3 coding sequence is TGTGCCAGTAGTCCGGACACTCGTTACGAGCAGTACTTC.

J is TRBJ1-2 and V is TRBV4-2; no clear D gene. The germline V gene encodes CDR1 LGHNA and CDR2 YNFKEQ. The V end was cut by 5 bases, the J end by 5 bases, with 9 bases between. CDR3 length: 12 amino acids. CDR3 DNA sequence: TGTGCCAGCAGCTTAACAGCATATGGCTACACCTTC. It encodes CASSLTAYGYTF.

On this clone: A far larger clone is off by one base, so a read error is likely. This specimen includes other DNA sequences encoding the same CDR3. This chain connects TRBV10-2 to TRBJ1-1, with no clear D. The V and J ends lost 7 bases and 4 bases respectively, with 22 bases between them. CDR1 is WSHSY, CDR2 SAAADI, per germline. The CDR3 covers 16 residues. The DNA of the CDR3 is TGCGCCAGCATTCGAAACGACGGTGGGCGAGGCACTGAAGCTTTCTTT. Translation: CASIRNDGGRGTEAFF.

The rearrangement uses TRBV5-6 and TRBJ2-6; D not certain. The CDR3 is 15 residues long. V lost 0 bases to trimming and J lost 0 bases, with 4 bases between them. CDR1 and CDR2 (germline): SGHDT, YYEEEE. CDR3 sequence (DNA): TGTGCCAGCAGCTTGGGCCACTCTGGGGCCAACGTCCTGACTTTC. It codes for CASSLGHSGANVLTF.

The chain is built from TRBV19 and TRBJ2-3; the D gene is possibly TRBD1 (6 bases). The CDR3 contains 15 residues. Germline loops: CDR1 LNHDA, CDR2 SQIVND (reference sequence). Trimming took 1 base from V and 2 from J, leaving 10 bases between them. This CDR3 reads CASSIAQGYTDTQYF. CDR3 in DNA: TGTGCCAGTAGTATAGCGCAGGGGTACACAGATACGCAGTATTTT.

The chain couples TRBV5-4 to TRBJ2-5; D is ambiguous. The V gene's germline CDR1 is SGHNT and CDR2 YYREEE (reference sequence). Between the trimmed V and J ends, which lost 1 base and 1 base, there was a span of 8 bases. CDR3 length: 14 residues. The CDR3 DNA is TGTGCCAGCAGCTTGTTCGACTCCCAAGAGACCCAGTACTTC. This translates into CASSLFDSQETQYF. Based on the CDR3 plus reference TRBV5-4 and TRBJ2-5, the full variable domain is ETGVTQSPTHLIKTRGQQVTLRCSSQSGHNTVSWYQQALGQGPQFIFQYYREEENGRGNFPPRFSGLQFPNYSSELNVNALELDDSALYLCASSLFDSQETQYFGPGTRLLVL.

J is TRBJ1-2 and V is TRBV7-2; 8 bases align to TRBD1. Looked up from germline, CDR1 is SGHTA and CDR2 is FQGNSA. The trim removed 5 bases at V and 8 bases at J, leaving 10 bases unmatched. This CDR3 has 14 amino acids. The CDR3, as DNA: TGTGCCAGCAGCCCAGAGTGGACAGGGCCCGGCTACACCTTC. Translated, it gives CASSPEWTGPGYTF.

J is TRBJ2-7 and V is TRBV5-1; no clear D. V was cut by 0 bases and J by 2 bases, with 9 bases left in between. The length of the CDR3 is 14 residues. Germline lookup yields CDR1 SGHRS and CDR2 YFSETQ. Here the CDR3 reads CASSLGTDPYEQYF. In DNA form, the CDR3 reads TGCGCCAGCAGCTTGGGCACGGACCCCTACGAGCAGTACTTC.

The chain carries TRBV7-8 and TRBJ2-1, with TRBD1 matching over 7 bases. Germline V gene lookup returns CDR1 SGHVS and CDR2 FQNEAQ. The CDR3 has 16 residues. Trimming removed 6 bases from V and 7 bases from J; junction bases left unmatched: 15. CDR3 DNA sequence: TGTGCCAGCAGAGACCACAGGGGCCCCTTAGGGAATGAGCAGTTCTTC. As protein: CASRDHRGPLGNEQFF.

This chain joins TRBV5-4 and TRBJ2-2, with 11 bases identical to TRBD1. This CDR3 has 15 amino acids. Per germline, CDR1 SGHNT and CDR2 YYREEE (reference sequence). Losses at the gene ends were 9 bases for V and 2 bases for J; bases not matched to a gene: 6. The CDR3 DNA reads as TGTGCCACGCGGGACAGGGGGGATAACACCGGGGAGCTGTTTTTT. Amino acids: CATRDRGDNTGELFF.

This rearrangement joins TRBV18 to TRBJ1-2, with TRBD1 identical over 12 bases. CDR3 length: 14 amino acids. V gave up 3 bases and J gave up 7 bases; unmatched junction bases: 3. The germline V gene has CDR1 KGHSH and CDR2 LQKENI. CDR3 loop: CASSPGTGGVGYTF. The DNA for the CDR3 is TGTGCCAGCTCACCGGGGACAGGGGGCGTTGGCTACACCTTC.

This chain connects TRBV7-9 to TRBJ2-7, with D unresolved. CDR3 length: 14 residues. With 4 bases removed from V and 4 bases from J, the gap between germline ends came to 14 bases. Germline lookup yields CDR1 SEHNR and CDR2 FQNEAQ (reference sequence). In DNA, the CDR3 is TGTGCCAGCAGCTCTTTCGGTGGGCCATACGAGCAGTACTTC. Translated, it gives CASSSFGGPYEQYF.